The 26 T cell receptor beta chains listed next were all sequenced from one sample in a study of PD-1 blockade in classical Hodgkin lymphoma. Time point denoted: newly diagnosed, previously untreated cHL patient sample. Measured with immunoSEQ multiplex PCR; TCRdb has only the in-frame clones, and not every one. The repertoire holds 15,000 to 20,000 clones, with roughly 87% as singletons. Material for sequencing was peripheral blood mononuclear cells (PBMCs). The receptors stem from a human donor with classical Hodgkin lymphoma.

V is TRBV7-2 and J is TRBJ1-2; D unclear. The CDR3 extends over 13 amino acids. With 4 bases removed from V and 1 base from J, the gap between germline ends came to 7 bases. CDR1 SGHTA and CDR2 FQGNSA come from the germline V gene. CDR3 amino acids: CASSSDGNYGYTF. The CDR3 DNA reads TGTGCCAGCAGCTCGGACGGTAACTATGGCTACACCTTC.

The chain is built from TRBV18 and TRBJ2-7, with a tentative D call TRBD2 (5 bases). The ends were cut back, 2 bases at V and 5 bases at J, with 13 bases in the middle. Germline CDR1 reads KGHSH; CDR2 reads LQKENI. This CDR3 has 14 residues. CDR3 DNA: TGTGCCAGCTCACCAAACATCGGGGTCGACGAGCAGTACTTC. Translation: CASSPNIGVDEQYF.

J is TRBJ2-2 and V is TRBV19; 9 bases line up with TRBD2. V trimming: 8 bases; J trimming: 3 bases; junction bases outside the gene matches: 4. The CDR3 covers 14 residues. Germline V gene sequence: CDR1 LNHDA, CDR2 SQIVND (reference sequence). The CDR3 DNA sequence: TGTGCCAGTTCTAGCGGGACCGACACCGGGGAGCTGTTTTTT. It yields the protein CASSSGTDTGELFF.

The count of this clone is one. V and J are TRBV5-6 and TRBJ1-1, with D possibly matching TRBD1 (6 bases). Germline CDR1 SGHDT, CDR2 YYEEEE. The CDR3 runs 15 residues. The V end was cut by 0 bases, the J end by 4 bases, with 13 bases between. CDR3 DNA sequence: TGTGCCAGCAGCTTGGGATGGGGGGCGAGCACTGAAGCTTTCTTT. It specifies CASSLGWGASTEAFF.

V is TRBV28 and J is TRBJ2-7; 7 bases agree with TRBD2. Germline CDR1 and CDR2: MDHEN and SYDVKM. The CDR3 runs 15 residues. J lost 4 bases, V lost 2 bases, and 8 bases had no gene match. CDR3 amino acids: CASSLGPSGAYEQYF. CDR3 in DNA: TGTGCCAGCAGTTTAGGGCCTAGCGGAGCTTACGAGCAGTACTTC.

The gene calls are TRBV7-9 and TRBJ2-1; the D is unclear. The CDR3 loop spans 15 amino acids. Germline CDR1 SEHNR, CDR2 FQNEAQ (reference sequence). The V end was cut by 2 bases, the J end by 0 bases, with 8 bases between. The CDR3 DNA sequence: TGTGCCAGCAGCTTAAGCTTTAGCTCCTACAATGAGCAGTTCTTC. This sequence encodes CASSLSFSSYNEQFF. The full variable domain, in which reference TRBV7-9 and TRBJ2-1 provide the parts outside the CDR3, is DTGVSQNPRHKITKRGQNVTFRCDPISEHNRLYWYRQTLGQGPEFLTYFQNEAQLEKSRLLSDRFSAERPKGSFSTLEIQRTEQGDSAMYLCASSLSFSSYNEQFFGPGTRLTVL.

The chain couples TRBV6-5 to TRBJ2-7; D perhaps matches TRBD2 (6 bases). Trimming removed 4 bases from V and 6 bases from J, with 16 bases in between. The CDR3 is 14 residues long. Germline CDR1 MNHEY, CDR2 SVGAGI. Here the CDR3 DNA reads TGTGCCAGCAGTTTCCGAACGCGGGACTCCGAGCAGTACTTC. Protein product: CASSFRTRDSEQYF.

This clone was seen a single time. The rearrangement joins TRBV30 to TRBJ1-4; tentative D call: TRBD1 (5 bases). This CDR3 has 15 residues. Germline lookup yields CDR1 GTSNPN and CDR2 SVGIG (reference sequence). The germline V and J ends were trimmed by 3 bases and 4 bases, with 15 bases remaining between them. The CDR3 nucleotides read TGTGCCTGGAGAAAAACCGGGACGGGTAATGAAAAACTGTTTTTT. This codes for CAWRKTGTGNEKLFF.

This rearrangement joins TRBV28 to TRBJ1-2; D not certain. The CDR3 sequence is 12 residues long. V lost 2 bases and J lost 8, with 9 bases in between. Germline CDR1 and CDR2: MDHEN and SYDVKM. Here the CDR3 DNA reads TGTGCCAGCAGTTTAATGGGCGACGGCTACACCTTC. Residues: CASSLMGDGYTF.

The rearrangement links TRBV6-1 to TRBJ2-7; TRBD2 might be the D (6 bases). Trimming pared 0 bases from V and 7 bases from J, leaving 19 bases between. The germline V gene encodes CDR1 MNHNS and CDR2 SASEGT. This CDR3 region has 16 residues. CDR3 sequence reads: CASSEALEGYKGEQYF. The CDR3 coding sequence is TGTGCCAGCAGTGAAGCGTTGGAGGGCTACAAGGGGGAGCAGTACTTC.

This chain uses TRBV7-2 with TRBJ2-7; no definite D call. Germline V CDR1 and CDR2: SGHTA, FQGNSA. Trimming took off 1 base at V and 0 bases at J, with 4 bases between the two ends. The CDR3 has 13 amino acids. The CDR3 DNA sequence: TGTGCCAGCAGCTTAGAGACCTCCTACGAGCAGTACTTC. It translates to CASSLETSYEQYF. The full variable domain, completed using reference TRBV7-2 and TRBJ2-7, is GAGVSQSPSNKVTEKGKDVELRCDPISGHTALYWYRQSLGQGLEFLIYFQGNSAPDKSGLPSDRFSAERTGGSVSTLTIQRTQQEDSAVYLCASSLETSYEQYFGPGTRLTVT.

This chain uses TRBV28 with TRBJ2-7; TRBD1 agrees at 7 bases. The CDR3 loop spans 14 amino acids. Germline-derived CDR1 and CDR2 are MDHEN and SYDVKM. Trimming removed 8 bases from V and 0 bases from J; junction bases left unmatched: 7. Here the CDR3 DNA reads TGTGCCAGCGGATTAGGGACAGTCTCCTACGAGCAGTACTTC. Translating gives CASGLGTVSYEQYF.

This clone was picked up a small number of times. The rearrangement links TRBV7-2 to TRBJ2-2; 8 nucleotides align to TRBD1. This CDR3 has 16 residues. CDR1 is SGHTA and CDR2 is FQGNSA in the germline V gene. Trimming removed 5 bases from V and 3 bases from J; junction bases left unmatched: 8. CDR3 coding DNA: TGTGCCAGCAGCAGCCGGGACAGGTTATACACCGGGGAGCTGTTTTTT. The encoded protein is CASSSRDRLYTGELFF.

V is TRBV28 and J is TRBJ1-5; no clear D. Per germline, CDR1 MDHEN and CDR2 SYDVKM. CDR3 length equals 11 residues. V was cut by 4 bases and J by 9 bases, with 7 bases left in between. The CDR3 here is CASSSSRPQHF. The CDR3 bases are TGTGCCAGCAGTTCGTCGAGGCCCCAGCATTTT.

This chain joins TRBV18 and TRBJ2-1, with D perhaps matching TRBD1 (5 bases). CDR1 KGHSH and CDR2 LQKENI come from the germline V gene. This CDR3 is built from 15 residues. V dropped 3 bases and J dropped 8 bases, with 17 bases sitting between them. CDR3 protein: CASSPRQWHVDEQFF. CDR3 DNA: TGTGCCAGCTCACCCCGACAGTGGCATGTCGATGAGCAGTTCTTC.

The table lists this clone with a count of one. V is TRBV6-5 and J is TRBJ1-5; D not resolved. The CDR3 has 14 residues. V gave up 6 bases and J gave up 4 bases, with 13 bases separating them. Looked up from germline, CDR1 is MNHEY and CDR2 is SVGAGI. The CDR3 nucleotides are TGTGCCAGCAGCCCAGGAACGGCTAATCAGCCCCAGCATTTT. This translates into CASSPGTANQPQHF.

V gene TRBV30 combines with J gene TRBJ2-7; D is undetermined. The V gene's germline CDR1 is GTSNPN and CDR2 SVGIG (reference sequence). V lost 0 bases and J lost 4, with 7 bases in between. This CDR3 is built from 12 residues. CDR3 residues: CAWSVLEYEQYF. CDR3 in DNA: TGTGCCTGGAGTGTATTGGAGTACGAGCAGTACTTC.

J is TRBJ1-5 and V is TRBV7-2, with no clear D. The CDR3 loop spans 14 amino acids. V lost 5 bases and J 2 bases, leaving 10 bases between the germline ends. Per the germline V gene, CDR1 is SGHTA and CDR2 is FQGNSA. The CDR3 DNA is TGTGCCAGCAGCCAAATAGACCGCAATCAGCCCCAGCATTTT. It encodes CASSQIDRNQPQHF.

The V gene is TRBV7-3, the J gene TRBJ2-1; 8 nucleotides line up with TRBD2. Germline CDR1 and CDR2: SGHTA and FQGTGA. The CDR3 spans 13 residues. V lost 3 bases and J lost 6; bases outside the gene matches: 1. CDR3 sequence: CASSFGTSNEQFF. CDR3 nucleotides: TGTGCCAGCAGCTTTGGGACTAGCAATGAGCAGTTCTTC.

The rearrangement uses TRBV19 and TRBJ1-4, with D uncertain. V lost 7 bases to trimming and J lost 5 bases, with 11 bases between them. The germline V gene has CDR1 LNHDA and CDR2 SQIVND (reference sequence). CDR3 length: 13 residues. This CDR3 is CASNPAENEKLFF. The CDR3 DNA sequence: TGTGCCAGTAACCCGGCCGAGAATGAAAAACTGTTTTTT.

The chain uses TRBV29-1 and TRBJ1-1; 8 nucleotides agree with TRBD1. The CDR3 runs to 14 residues. Trimming took 4 bases from V and 10 from J; bases not matched to a gene: 14. Germline V gene data show CDR1 as SQVTM and CDR2 as ANQGSEA. As DNA, the CDR3 is TGCAGCGTTGGAGGGACAGGATTTATAGAAGGAGCTTTCTTT. The encoded protein is CSVGGTGFIEGAFF.

The rearrangement joins TRBV18 to TRBJ2-3; no reliable D call. This CDR3 spans 13 amino acids. V shed 3 bases and J shed 0 bases, with 4 bases lying between them. The germline CDR1 and CDR2 sequences are KGHSH and LQKENI. CDR3 region: CASSPQSTDTQYF. DNA for the CDR3: TGTGCCAGCTCACCTCAAAGCACAGATACGCAGTATTTT.

This clone has just one count. The CDR3 DNA follows: TGTGCCAGTAGCTATAGACTAGCGGGAGTCTACGAGCAGTACTTC. This sequence encodes CASSYRLAGVYEQYF. V usage is TRBV19 and J usage is TRBJ2-7; 12 positions match TRBD2. The ends lost 6 bases at V and 3 bases at J; junction bases unmatched: 6. From germline, CDR1 is LNHDA and CDR2 SQIVND (reference sequence). The CDR3 spans 15 residues.

The chain uses TRBV4-2 and TRBJ2-7; 7 bases are a match to TRBD1. Unmatched junction bases numbered 8, after V lost 0 bases and J lost 3 bases. The CDR3 spans 16 residues. Germline CDR1 reads LGHNA; CDR2 reads YNFKEQ. The CDR3 nucleotides read TGTGCCAGCAGCCAAGATCTTACAGGGGATAGCTACGAGCAGTACTTC. Translation: CASSQDLTGDSYEQYF.

The gene calls are TRBV28 and TRBJ2-5; 9 bases line up with TRBD1. The V and J ends lost 5 bases and 2 bases, in that order; junction bases with no gene match: 12. This CDR3 spans 17 amino acids. Germline-derived CDR1 and CDR2 are MDHEN and SYDVKM. The CDR3 protein is CASSLTGQGSKQETQYF. The CDR3 DNA reads as TGTGCCAGCAGTCTAACTGGACAGGGGAGTAAGCAAGAGACCCAGTACTTC. The full variable domain, completed using reference TRBV28 and TRBJ2-5, is DVKVTQSSRYLVKRTGEKVFLECVQDMDHENMFWYRQDPGLGLRLIYFSYDVKMKEKGDIPEGYSVSREKKERFSLILESASTNQTSMYLCASSLTGQGSKQETQYFGPGTRLLVL.

The sample holds one count of this clone. The chain carries TRBV7-9 and TRBJ2-1; 7 bases map to TRBD2. This CDR3 is built from 18 residues. CDR1 and CDR2 from the germline V gene are SEHNR and FQNEAQ (reference sequence). J gave up 3 bases and V 2 bases, and 13 bases lay outside the gene matches. The CDR3 reads CASSLPSGSGKGYNEQFF. CDR3 DNA: TGTGCCAGCAGCTTACCTTCGGGGAGCGGGAAGGGCTACAATGAGCAGTTCTTC.